This T cell receptor (beta chain) was obtained from a study of T cell responses to AZD1222 COVID-19 vaccine (dated by TCRdb to about 2021). General notes on the study: AZD1222 recipients given second doses at about 4 weeks or at about 12 weeks were pooled, since spike-specific TCR depth and breadth were not found to differ between the two schedules. TCR sequencing was performed for roughly 250 trial participants, of whom 207 were given two doses of AZD1222 and around 25 were given two doses of MenACWY control vaccine. Trial participants were enrolled by age into 18-55, 56-69 and 70-plus year subgroups, with roughly 160, 29 and 62 TCR-sequenced participants respectively. Summary of the overall study and its limitations: Participants were mostly white British and included more females than males, and it was suggested by the authors that clonal diversity may have been underestimated. The 56-69-year group was small, and its depth increase did not reach significance, likely because of low power. Vaccine-associated CD4 TCRs spanned the whole spike protein, with dominant responses in regions 160-218 and 743-854. Conclusions about previously exposed vaccinees were limited because only six AZD1222 recipients were SARS-CoV-2 seropositive at baseline. Because no day 14 peak-response samples were available, the repertoires could be characterized only after the peak T cell response. Spike-specific TCR breadth and depth rose significantly after two AZD1222 doses compared with day 0 and with MenACWY recipients. Reportedly, close to half of the unique spike-specific TCRs recognized epitopes lying outside the regions that are mutated in the B.1.351 and B.1.1.7 variants.

The V and J ends are trimmed by 7 bases and 7 bases, leaving 7 bases between them. There are 11 amino acids in the CDR3, from cysteine to phenylalanine inclusive. CDR3 DNA is the only sequence kept; it has 33 bases, read in frame from the first base. Taken from the germline V gene, the CDR1 and CDR2 loops are MDHEN and SYDVKM. Details on this clone: Its specific antigen is unknown. Qualities for individual bases were not recorded, and no much larger clone is one base off.

The time point label here, explained by the study, means: baseline before first vaccination. Vaccinee samples were obtained from the UK trials COV001 and COV002, which included a single-blind randomized controlled phase 2/3 trial of AZD1222 (ChAdOx1 nCoV-19) in healthy adults. Trial participant PBMC samples were collected at day 0 and day 28 after the second dose for TCRbeta chain sequencing. The CDR3 regions of human TCRbeta chains were analyzed by immunosequencing. Under the source paper's analysis protocol: Repertoire TCRs were matched against a reference library of SARS-CoV-2-specific TCRs generated with the MIRA antigen-specificity platform. Breadth was defined as the fraction of unique TCRs that were SARS-CoV-2-associated. Depth was defined as the fraction of total T cells that were SARS-CoV-2-associated. Using the MIRA data, each spike-specific TCR was mapped to the spike region that the TCR reacts to and placed in a CD4 or CD8 class. Log10-transformed breadth and depth values were compared by one-way ANOVA with Sidak's multiple comparisons tests. The table was pulled from immuneACCESS by TCRdb, which kept in-frame rearrangements only. Such tables lose some clones; where checked, under half of the loss comes from unresolved V genes, and the rest has no known cause. Clone size and the V and J calls come from that table; the DNA yielded D and trimming. For this sample the table gives about 120,000 clones, of which 87% were detected only once. Around 7.5% of the sample comes from the top ten.

The chain was built from TRBV28 and TRBJ2-2; the D gene cannot be resolved reliably. The receptor's source is an adult in good health. This sample comprised peripheral blood, obtained on day 0 of AZD1222 vaccination. The base sequence is TGTGCCAGCACCACAAACGGGGAGCTGTTTTTT. This is translated as CASTTNGELFF.